These 16 T cell receptor beta chains came from one sample sequenced in a study of PD-L1 blockade in urothelial cancer. Method: immunoSEQ multiplex PCR; TCRdb's copy keeps in-frame clones and lacks some. This sample has more than 30,000 clones, with about four fifths found just once. The source was PBMCs, collected around atezolizumab (anti-PD-L1) treatment. The receptors were sampled from a man aged 55 to 70 with urothelial cancer.

The table lists this clone with a few counts. This sequence joins TRBV14 and TRBJ2-2, with D unclear. The CDR3 extends over 14 amino acids. V lost 0 bases, J lost 2 bases, and 4 bases lay in between. Germline CDR1 reads SGHDN; CDR2 reads FVKESK. As DNA, the CDR3 is TGTGCCAGCAGCCAAGATTATAACACCGGGGAGCTGTTTTTT. Translated, it gives CASSQDYNTGELFF.

This clone was seen more than once but under ten times. The chain is built from TRBV6-5 and TRBJ2-2; 9 positions match TRBD1. The length of the CDR3 is 14 residues. Germline V gene lookup returns CDR1 MNHEY and CDR2 SVGAGI. V was clipped by 10 bases and J by 8 bases; unmatched bases: 11. The CDR3 coding sequence is TGTGCCATCCAGGGACAGGGTGGGTTAGGGGAGCTGTTTTTT. Its translation is CAIQGQGGLGELFF.

In its sample, this clone was seen a few times. The chain uses TRBV18 and TRBJ2-1; 7 bases are a match to TRBD1. CDR3 length equals 16 residues. From germline, CDR1 is KGHSH and CDR2 LQKENI. V was pared by 3 bases and J by 2 bases, with 7 bases of the junction left unmatched. CDR3 coding DNA: TGTGCCAGCTCACCCACCGGGACAGACCCCTACAATGAGCAGTTCTTC. It specifies CASSPTGTDPYNEQFF.

The chain links TRBV6-1 to TRBJ2-3, with a weak D call TRBD1 (5 bases). Germline V gene data show CDR1 as MNHNS and CDR2 as SASEGT. The CDR3 runs 14 residues. The V end lost 11 bases, the J end lost 4 bases, and 19 bases lay between the germline ends. The CDR3 DNA reads as TGTGCCGCTGGTCAGGGATTCAGTGCAGATACGCAGTATTTT. Protein sequence: CAAGQGFSADTQYF.

J is TRBJ2-7 and V is TRBV11-2; 8 bases agree with TRBD1. V was pared by 4 bases and J by 0 bases, with 11 bases of the junction left unmatched. This CDR3 region has 17 residues. Germline V lookup: CDR1 SGHAT, CDR2 FQNNGV. The CDR3 DNA reads TGTGCCAGCAGCTCCGATCTCAGGGGGCCCAGCTCCTACGAGCAGTACTTC. Residues: CASSSDLRGPSSYEQYF.

V and J are TRBV5-1 and TRBJ2-5; 13 bases fit TRBD2. Germline assignment: CDR1 SGHRS and CDR2 YFSETQ. The ends lost 3 bases at V and 2 bases at J; junction bases unmatched: 10. The CDR3 consists of 18 residues. CDR3 sequence: CASSSSSGLAGKQETQYF. The CDR3 DNA is TGCGCCAGCAGCTCCTCGTCGGGACTAGCGGGAAAACAAGAGACCCAGTACTTC.

This chain uses TRBV6-5 with TRBJ2-7; 8 bases fit TRBD2. Germline V CDR1 and CDR2: MNHEY, SVGAGI. This CDR3 comprises 15 residues. The trim removed 2 bases at V and 0 bases at J, leaving 3 bases unmatched. Here the CDR3 DNA reads TGTGCCAGCAGTTACCGCGCGGGGGGCTCCTACGAGCAGTACTTC. This codes for CASSYRAGGSYEQYF.

CDR3 sequence (DNA): TGCGCCAGCAGCTTGACAGGGGGCGCCGCGAACACCGGGGAGCTGTTTTTT. This encodes CASSLTGGAANTGELFF. The V gene is TRBV5-1, the J gene TRBJ2-2; 9 nucleotides line up with TRBD1. The trim removed 1 base at V and 0 bases at J, leaving 4 bases unmatched. The germline V gene encodes CDR1 SGHRS and CDR2 YFSETQ. This CDR3 contains 17 residues.

The gene calls are TRBV28 and TRBJ2-1, with 9 bases fitting TRBD1. This CDR3 spans 19 amino acids. Germline CDR1 reads MDHEN; CDR2 reads SYDVKM. The junction had 14 bases not matched to a gene; V was cut back by 4 bases and J by 1 base. The CDR3: CASSSGGQGASGSYNEQFF. For the CDR3, the DNA is TGTGCCAGCAGTTCCGGGGGACAGGGAGCGTCGGGGTCCTACAATGAGCAGTTCTTC.

The chain combines TRBV5-1 with TRBJ2-1; no clear D. With 0 bases removed from V and 6 bases from J, the gap between germline ends came to 10 bases. The germline CDR1 and CDR2 sequences are SGHRS and YFSETQ. The CDR3 spans 14 residues. CDR3 DNA sequence: TGCGCCAGCAGCTTGGAACTATCGAGCAATGAGCAGTTCTTC. This translates into CASSLELSSNEQFF.

The genes are TRBV4-3 and TRBJ1-1; maybe TRBD1 (5 bases). This CDR3 has 16 amino acids. Germline CDR1 is LGHNA and CDR2 is YSLEER. The germline V and J ends were trimmed by 3 bases and 4 bases, with 18 bases remaining between them. The CDR3 is CASSQAPMAGGTEAFF. In DNA, the CDR3 is TGCGCCAGCAGCCAGGCACCCATGGCGGGGGGCACTGAAGCTTTCTTT.

This chain uses TRBV6-5 with TRBJ2-3; the D is unclear. Germline assignment: CDR1 MNHEY and CDR2 SVGAGI. V lost 0 bases to trimming and J lost 6 bases, with 7 bases between them. The CDR3 has 13 residues. Here the CDR3 reads CASSYSFGDTQYF. The CDR3 bases are TGTGCCAGCAGTTACTCGTTCGGGGATACGCAGTATTTT.

This chain's CDR3 is CASSFLTSGRNNEQFF. The CDR3 bases are TGTGCCAGCAGTTTCTTGACTAGCGGGAGGAACAATGAGCAGTTCTTC. The V and J genes are TRBV6-5 and TRBJ2-1; TRBD2 aligns across 13 bases. Germline loops: CDR1 MNHEY, CDR2 SVGAGI. The CDR3 extends over 16 amino acids. Trimming removed 4 bases from V and 5 bases from J; junction bases left unmatched: 5.

The chain uses TRBV2 and TRBJ2-7, with 13 bases identical to TRBD2. V shed 3 bases and J 7 bases; nucleotides not matched to a gene: 12. CDR1 is SNHLY and CDR2 is FYNNEI in the germline V gene. This CDR3 is 17 amino acids long. CDR3 sequence reads: CASSDPRGLAGEWEQYF. Here the CDR3 DNA reads TGTGCCAGCAGTGATCCCCGAGGACTAGCGGGAGAATGGGAGCAGTACTTC. The full variable domain, in which reference TRBV2 and TRBJ2-7 provide the parts outside the CDR3, is EPEVTQTPSHQVTQMGQEVILRCVPISNHLYFYWYRQILGQKVEFLVSFYNNEISEKSEIFDDQFSVERPDGSNFTLKIRSTKLEDSAMYFCASSDPRGLAGEWEQYFGPGTRLTVT.

This chain connects TRBV19 to TRBJ1-1, with D tentatively TRBD1 (5 bases). Trimming stripped 0 bases from V and 6 bases from J, with 8 bases between. CDR3 size: 13 residues. Germline CDR1 reads LNHDA; CDR2 reads SQIVND (reference sequence). The DNA for the CDR3 is TGTGCCAGTAGTATAGATGGGGCATCTGAAGCTTTCTTT. Translating it yields CASSIDGASEAFF. Combining the CDR3 with reference TRBV19 and TRBJ1-1 gives the whole variable domain DGGITQSPKYLFRKEGQNVTLSCEQNLNHDAMYWYRQDPGQGLRLIYYSQIVNDFQKGDIAEGYSVSREKKESFPLTVTSAQKNPTAFYLCASSIDGASEAFFGQGTRLTVV.

The V and J genes are TRBV10-2 and TRBJ2-2; 9 positions match TRBD2. Germline-derived CDR1 and CDR2 are WSHSY and SAAADI. After removal of 3 bases from V and 4 bases from J, the junction contained 6 bases not matched to a gene. The CDR3 spans 16 residues. The CDR3 nucleotides read TGCGCCAGCAGTGACGGGACTAGCTTTGTCACCGGGGAGCTGTTTTTT. Amino acid sequence: CASSDGTSFVTGELFF.